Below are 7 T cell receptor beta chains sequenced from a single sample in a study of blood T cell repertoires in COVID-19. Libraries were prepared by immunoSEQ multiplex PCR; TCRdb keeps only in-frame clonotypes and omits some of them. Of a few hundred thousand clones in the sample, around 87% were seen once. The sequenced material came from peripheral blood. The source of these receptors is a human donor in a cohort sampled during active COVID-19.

CDR3 in amino acids: CASSAPGLALGELFF. For the CDR3, the DNA is TGTGCCAGCAGTGCCCCGGGACTAGCACTCGGGGAGCTGTTTTTT. The chain couples TRBV6-4 to TRBJ2-2, with 9 bases lining up with TRBD2. CDR3 length: 15 residues. V was pared by 4 bases and J by 7 bases, with 7 bases of the junction left unmatched. CDR1 and CDR2 (germline): MRHNA, SNTAGT.

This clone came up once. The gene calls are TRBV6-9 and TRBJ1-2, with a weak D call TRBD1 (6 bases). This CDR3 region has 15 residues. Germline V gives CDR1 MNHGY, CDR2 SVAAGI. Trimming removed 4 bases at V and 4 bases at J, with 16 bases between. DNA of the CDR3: TGTGCCAGCAGTTGCTCGGGGGGCTCTGTCTATGGCTACACCTTC. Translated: CASSCSGGSVYGYTF.

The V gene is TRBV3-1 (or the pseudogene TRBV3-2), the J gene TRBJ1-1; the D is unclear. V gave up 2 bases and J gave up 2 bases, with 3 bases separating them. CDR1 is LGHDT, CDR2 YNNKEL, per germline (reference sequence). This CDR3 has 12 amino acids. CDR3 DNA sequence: TGTGCCAGCAGCCAATCTAACACTGAAGCTTTCTTT. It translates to CASSQSNTEAFF.

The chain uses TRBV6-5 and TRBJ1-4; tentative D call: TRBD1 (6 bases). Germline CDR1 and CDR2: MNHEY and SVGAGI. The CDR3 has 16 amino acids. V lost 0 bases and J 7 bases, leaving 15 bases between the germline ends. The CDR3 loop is CASSYSRRGASEKLFF. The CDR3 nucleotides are TGTGCCAGCAGTTACTCAAGGCGGGGGGCCTCTGAAAAACTGTTTTTT.

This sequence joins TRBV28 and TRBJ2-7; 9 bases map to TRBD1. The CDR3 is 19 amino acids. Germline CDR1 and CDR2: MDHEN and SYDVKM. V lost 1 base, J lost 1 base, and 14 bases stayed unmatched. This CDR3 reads CASSLSTRGTGLPSYEQYF. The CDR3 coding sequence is TGTGCCAGCAGTTTATCGACCCGCGGGACAGGGCTGCCTTCCTACGAGCAGTACTTC.

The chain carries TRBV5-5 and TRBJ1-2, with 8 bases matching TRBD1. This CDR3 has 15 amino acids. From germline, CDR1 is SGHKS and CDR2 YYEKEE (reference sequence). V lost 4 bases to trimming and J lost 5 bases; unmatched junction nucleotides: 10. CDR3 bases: TGTGCCAGCAGCGACCGGGACAGGCCCCCTTATGGCTACACCTTC. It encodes CASSDRDRPPYGYTF.

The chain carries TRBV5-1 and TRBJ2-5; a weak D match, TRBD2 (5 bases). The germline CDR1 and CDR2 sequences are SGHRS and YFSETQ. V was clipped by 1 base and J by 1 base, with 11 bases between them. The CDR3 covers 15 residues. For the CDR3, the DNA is TGCGCCAGCAGCTTGTCGGGGAGCTCCCAAGAGACCCAGTACTTC. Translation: CASSLSGSSQETQYF.